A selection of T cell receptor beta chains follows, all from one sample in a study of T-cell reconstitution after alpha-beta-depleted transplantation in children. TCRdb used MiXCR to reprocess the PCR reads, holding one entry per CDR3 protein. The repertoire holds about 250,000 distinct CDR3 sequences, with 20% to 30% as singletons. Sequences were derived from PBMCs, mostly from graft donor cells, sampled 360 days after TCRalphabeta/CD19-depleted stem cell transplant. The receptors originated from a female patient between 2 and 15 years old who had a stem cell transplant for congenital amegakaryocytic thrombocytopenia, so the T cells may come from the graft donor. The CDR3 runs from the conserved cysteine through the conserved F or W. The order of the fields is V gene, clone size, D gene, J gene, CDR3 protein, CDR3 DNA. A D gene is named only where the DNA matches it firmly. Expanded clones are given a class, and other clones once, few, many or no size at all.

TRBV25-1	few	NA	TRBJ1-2	CASSEETYPNYGYTF	TGTGCCAGCAGTGAAGAAACATATCCTAACTATGGCTACACCTTC
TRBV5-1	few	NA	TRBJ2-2	CASSYGDTKAGELFF	TGCGCCAGCAGCTATGGGGACACCAAGGCCGGGGAGCTGTTTTTT
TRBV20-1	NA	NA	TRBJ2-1	CSARVGLGYNEQFF	TGCAGTGCTAGAGTGGGACTCGGGTACAATGAGCAGTTCTTC
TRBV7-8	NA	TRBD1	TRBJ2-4	CASSVGQTFEAKNIQYF	TGTGCCAGCAGCGTGGGACAGACATTCGAAGCCAAAAACATTCAGTACTTC
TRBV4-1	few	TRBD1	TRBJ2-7	CASSQERRDRAYEQYF	TGCGCCAGCAGCCAAGAACGTCGGGACAGGGCCTACGAGCAGTACTTC
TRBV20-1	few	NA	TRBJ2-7	CSAREEDKPTKQYF	TGCAGTGCTAGAGAGGAGGACAAACCTACGAAGCAGTACTTC
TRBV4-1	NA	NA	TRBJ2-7	CASSQLLNWAGVYEQYF	TGCGCCAGCAGCCAACTCCTAAACTGGGCAGGAGTCTACGAGCAGTACTTC
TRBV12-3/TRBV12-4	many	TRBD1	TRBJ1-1	CASSLTGGKNTEAFF	TGTGCCAGCAGTTTGACAGGGGGGAAGAACACTGAAGCTTTCTTT
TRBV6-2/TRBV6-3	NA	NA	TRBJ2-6	CASHITGANVLTF	TGTGCCAGTCATATTACTGGGGCCAACGTCCTGACTTTC
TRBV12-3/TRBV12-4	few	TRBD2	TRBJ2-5	CASTAGLAQETQYF	TGTGCCAGCACCGCCGGACTAGCCCAAGAGACCCAGTACTTC
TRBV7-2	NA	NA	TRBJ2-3	CASSLVRRVNRTDTQYF	TGTGCCAGCAGCTTAGTACGTCGCGTCAACCGCACAGATACGCAGTATTTT
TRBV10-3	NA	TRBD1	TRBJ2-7	CAISPGQGTYEQYF	TGTGCCATCAGTCCGGGACAGGGGACCTACGAGCAGTACTTC
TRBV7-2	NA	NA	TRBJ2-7	CASSLGAYRDYEQYF	TGTGCCAGCAGCTTAGGGGCGTATCGGGATTACGAGCAGTACTTC
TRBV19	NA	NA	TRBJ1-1	CASSIWNRRVSTEAFF	TGTGCCAGTAGTATATGGAACAGGCGGGTCTCCACTGAAGCTTTCTTT
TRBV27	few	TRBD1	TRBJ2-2	CASQFWTGTGGSGELFF	TGTGCCAGCCAATTCTGGACCGGGACAGGGGGTAGCGGGGAGCTGTTTTTT
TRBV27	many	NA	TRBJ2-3	CASSLGLLTDTQYF	TGTGCCAGCAGTTTGGGACTGCTCACAGATACGCAGTATTTT
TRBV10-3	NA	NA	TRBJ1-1	CAISEPATANTEAFF	TGTGCCATCAGTGAGCCAGCTACGGCGAACACTGAAGCTTTCTTT
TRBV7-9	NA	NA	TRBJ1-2	CASSLEAPSTSGYTF	TGTGCCAGCAGCTTAGAAGCCCCTTCCACGAGTGGCTACACCTTC
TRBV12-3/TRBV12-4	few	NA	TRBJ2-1	CASSSPRDWGDNEQFF	TGTGCCAGCAGCTCCCCTCGGGACTGGGGGGACAATGAGCAGTTCTTC
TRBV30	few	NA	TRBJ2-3	CAWSFQGSGTDTQYF	TGTGCCTGGAGTTTCCAGGGGTCGGGCACAGATACGCAGTATTTT
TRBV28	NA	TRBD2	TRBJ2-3	CASSRVTTSGRTDTQYF	TGTGCCAGCAGTAGAGTCACGACTAGCGGGAGGACAGATACGCAGTATTTT
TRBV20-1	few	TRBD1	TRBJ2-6	CSARGQGSSGANVLTF	TGCAGTGCTAGGGGACAGGGGAGCTCTGGGGCCAACGTCCTGACTTTC
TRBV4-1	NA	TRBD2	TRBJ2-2	CASSQGPGGPTVGELFF	TGCGCCAGCAGCCAAGGACCGGGGGGACCCACTGTCGGGGAGCTGTTTTTT
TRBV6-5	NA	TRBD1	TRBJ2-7	CASSYPHDRGQDEQYF	TGTGCCAGCAGTTACCCCCACGACAGGGGGCAGGACGAGCAGTACTTC
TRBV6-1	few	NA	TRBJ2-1	CASIAGIGSYNEQFF	TGTGCCAGCATCGCGGGCATTGGGTCCTACAATGAGCAGTTCTTC
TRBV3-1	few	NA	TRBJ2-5	CASSPRGNQETQYF	TGTGCCAGCAGCCCTAGGGGGAACCAAGAGACCCAGTACTTC
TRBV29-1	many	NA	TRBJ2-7	CSVGDSNYEQYF	TGCAGCGTTGGCGATAGCAACTACGAGCAGTACTTC
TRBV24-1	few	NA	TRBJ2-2	CATSDLAGHGGELFF	TGTGCCACCAGTGATTTGGCAGGGCACGGCGGGGAGCTGTTTTTT
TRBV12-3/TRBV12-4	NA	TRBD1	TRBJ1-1	CATDRAGDTEAFF	TGTGCCACTGACAGGGCGGGAGACACTGAAGCTTTCTTT
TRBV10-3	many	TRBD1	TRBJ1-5	CAISEQGWTGNQPQHF	TGTGCCATCAGTGAGCAAGGGTGGACAGGTAATCAGCCCCAGCATTTT
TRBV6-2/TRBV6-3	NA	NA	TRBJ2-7	CASSKIDSYEQYF	TGTGCCAGCAGTAAGATTGACAGCTACGAGCAGTACTTC
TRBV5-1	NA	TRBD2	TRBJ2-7	CASSFKRENPYEQYF	TGCGCCAGCAGCTTCAAGCGGGAGAATCCCTACGAGCAGTACTTC
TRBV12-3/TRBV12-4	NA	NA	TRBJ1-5	CASSVPGRSNQPQHF	TGTGCCAGCAGTGTTCCGGGACGGAGCAATCAGCCCCAGCATTTT
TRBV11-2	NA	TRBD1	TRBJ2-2	CASSSTRVLTGGATGELFF	TGTGCCAGCAGCTCAACCCGCGTCCTGACAGGGGGCGCGACCGGGGAGCTGTTTTTT
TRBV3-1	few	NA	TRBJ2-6	CASSQFDSFLEVLTF	TGTGCCAGCAGCCAATTTGACAGCTTTTTGGAAGTCCTGACTTTC
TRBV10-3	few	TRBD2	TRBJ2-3	CAIRSGRDTDTQYF	TGTGCCATCAGGAGCGGGAGGGACACAGATACGCAGTATTTT
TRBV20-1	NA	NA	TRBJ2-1	CSASRGIYNEQFF	TGCAGTGCTAGTCGAGGGATCTACAATGAGCAGTTCTTC
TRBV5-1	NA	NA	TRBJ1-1	CASSLGGGLFSEAFF	TGCGCCAGCAGCTTGGGCGGGGGCTTATTTTCTGAAGCTTTCTTT
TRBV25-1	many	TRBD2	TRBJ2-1	CASSEYIAGAYNEQFF	TGTGCCAGCAGTGAATATATAGCGGGAGCCTACAATGAGCAGTTCTTC
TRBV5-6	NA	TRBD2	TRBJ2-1	CASSLSKWGLYNEQFF	TGTGCCAGCAGCTTGTCTAAATGGGGACTATACAATGAGCAGTTCTTC
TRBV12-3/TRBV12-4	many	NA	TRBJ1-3	CAGSFGLTAAGNTIYF	TGTGCCGGGTCGTTTGGGTTGACAGCTGCTGGAAACACCATATATTTT
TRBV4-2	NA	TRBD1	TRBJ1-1	CASSPTRTGGSANTEAFF	TGTGCCAGCAGCCCGACGAGGACAGGGGGGTCGGCGAACACTGAAGCTTTCTTT
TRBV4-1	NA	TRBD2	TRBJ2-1	CASSPPFGTTYNEQFF	TGCGCCAGCAGCCCCCCCTTCGGGACTACATACAATGAGCAGTTCTTC
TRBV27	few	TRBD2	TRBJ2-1	CASSTRTSGMSNEQFF	TGTGCCAGCAGTACGAGGACTAGCGGGATGAGCAATGAGCAGTTCTTC
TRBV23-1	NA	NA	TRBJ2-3	CASSQFDQGSTRADTQYF	TGCGCCAGCAGTCAATTCGATCAGGGGTCCACACGGGCAGATACGCAGTATTTT
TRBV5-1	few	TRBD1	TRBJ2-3	CASSWLTGEVGDTQYF	TGCGCCAGCAGCTGGTTGACAGGGGAAGTGGGAGATACGCAGTATTTT
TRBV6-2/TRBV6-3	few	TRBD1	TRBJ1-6	CASCLRDRGNSPLHF	TGTGCCAGCTGCCTCCGGGACAGGGGTAATTCACCCCTCCACTTT
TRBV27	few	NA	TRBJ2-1	CASSSGRPWEQFF	TGTGCCAGCAGTTCGGGACGGCCCTGGGAGCAGTTCTTC
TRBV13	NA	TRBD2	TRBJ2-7	CASSLVRAGAISYEQYF	TGTGCCAGCAGCTTAGTTCGGGCGGGAGCGATCTCCTACGAGCAGTACTTC
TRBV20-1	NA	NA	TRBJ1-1	CSAPLQIMNTEAFF	TGCAGTGCTCCTTTACAAATCATGAACACTGAAGCTTTCTTT
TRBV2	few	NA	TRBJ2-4	CASSEVGAKNIQYF	TGTGCCAGCAGTGAAGTGGGAGCCAAAAACATTCAGTACTTC
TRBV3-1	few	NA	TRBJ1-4	CASSQGPTNEKLFF	TGTGCCAGCAGCCAGGGACCGACAAATGAAAAACTGTTTTTT
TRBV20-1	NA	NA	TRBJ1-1	CSARSEGGANTEAFF	TGCAGTGCGCGGTCTGAGGGGGGGGCGAACACTGAAGCTTTCTTT
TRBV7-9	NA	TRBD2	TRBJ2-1	CAIPPPRSGRMHNEQFF	TGTGCCATCCCCCCGCCCCGGAGCGGGAGAATGCACAATGAGCAGTTCTTC
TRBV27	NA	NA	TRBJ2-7	CASSLYGTHEQYF	TGTGCCAGCAGTTTATATGGGACCCACGAGCAGTACTTC
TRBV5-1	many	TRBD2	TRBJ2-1	CASSPQAGGPGNEQFF	TGCGCCAGCAGCCCTCAAGCGGGAGGGCCGGGGAATGAGCAGTTCTTC
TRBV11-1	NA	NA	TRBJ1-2	CASSLLKELRVYGYTF	TGTGCCAGCAGCTTATTGAAAGAGCTCCGGGTATATGGCTACACCTTC
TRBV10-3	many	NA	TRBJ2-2	CAISPWSVANTGELFF	TGTGCCATCAGTCCATGGTCCGTCGCGAACACCGGGGAGCTGTTTTTT
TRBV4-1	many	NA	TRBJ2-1	CASSPPVTVEQFF	TGCGCCAGCAGCCCCCCGGTGACAGTTGAGCAGTTCTTC
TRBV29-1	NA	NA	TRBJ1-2	CSVERGSFGYTF	TGCAGCGTCGAGAGGGGCAGTTTTGGCTACACCTTC